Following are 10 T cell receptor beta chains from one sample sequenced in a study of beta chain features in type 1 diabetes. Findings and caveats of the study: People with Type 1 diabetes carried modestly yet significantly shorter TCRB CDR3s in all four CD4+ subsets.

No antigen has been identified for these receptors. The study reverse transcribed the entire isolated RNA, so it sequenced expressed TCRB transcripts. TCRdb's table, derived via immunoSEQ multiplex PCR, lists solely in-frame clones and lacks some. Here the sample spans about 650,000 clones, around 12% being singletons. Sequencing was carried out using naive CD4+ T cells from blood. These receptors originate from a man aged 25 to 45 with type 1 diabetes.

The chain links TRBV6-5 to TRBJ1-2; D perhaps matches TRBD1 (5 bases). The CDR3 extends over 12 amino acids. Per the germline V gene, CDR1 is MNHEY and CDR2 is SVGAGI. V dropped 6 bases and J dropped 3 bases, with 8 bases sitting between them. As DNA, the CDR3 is TGTGCCAGCAGAGACAGTCACTATGGCTACACCTTC. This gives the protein CASRDSHYGYTF.

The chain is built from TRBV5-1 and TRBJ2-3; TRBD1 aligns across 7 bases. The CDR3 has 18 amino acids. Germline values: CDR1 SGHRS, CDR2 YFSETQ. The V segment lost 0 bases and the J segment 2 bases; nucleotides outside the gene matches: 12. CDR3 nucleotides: TGCGCCAGCAGCTTGGCCGAAAGGGGGCCGGGGACCACAGATACGCAGTATTTT. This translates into CASSLAERGPGTTDTQYF.

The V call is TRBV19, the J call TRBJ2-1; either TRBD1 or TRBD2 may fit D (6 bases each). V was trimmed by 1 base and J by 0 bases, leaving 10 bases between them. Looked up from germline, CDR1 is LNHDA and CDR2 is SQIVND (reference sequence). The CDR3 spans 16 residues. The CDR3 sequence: CASSIVGGGSYNEQFF. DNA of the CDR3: TGTGCCAGTAGTATAGTCGGAGGGGGCTCCTACAATGAGCAGTTCTTC.

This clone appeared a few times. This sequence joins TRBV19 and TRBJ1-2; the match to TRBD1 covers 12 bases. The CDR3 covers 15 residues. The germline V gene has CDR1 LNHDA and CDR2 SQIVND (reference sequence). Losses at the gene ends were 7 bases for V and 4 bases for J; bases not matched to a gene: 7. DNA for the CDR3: TGTGCCAGTACCGGGACAGGGGGCAAAATCTATGGCTACACCTTC. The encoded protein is CASTGTGGKIYGYTF.

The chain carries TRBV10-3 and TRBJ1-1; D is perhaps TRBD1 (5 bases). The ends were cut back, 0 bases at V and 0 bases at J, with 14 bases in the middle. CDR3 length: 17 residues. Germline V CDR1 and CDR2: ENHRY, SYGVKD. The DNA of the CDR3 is TGTGCCATCAGTGAGTCATCGGGCAGGGTCATGAACACTGAAGCTTTCTTT. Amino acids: CAISESSGRVMNTEAFF.

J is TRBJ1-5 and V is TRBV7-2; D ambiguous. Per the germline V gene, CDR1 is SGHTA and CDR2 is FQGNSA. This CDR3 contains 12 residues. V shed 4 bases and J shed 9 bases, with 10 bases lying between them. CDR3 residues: CASSSSEGPQHF. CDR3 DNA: TGTGCCAGCAGCTCGTCTGAGGGGCCCCAGCATTTT.

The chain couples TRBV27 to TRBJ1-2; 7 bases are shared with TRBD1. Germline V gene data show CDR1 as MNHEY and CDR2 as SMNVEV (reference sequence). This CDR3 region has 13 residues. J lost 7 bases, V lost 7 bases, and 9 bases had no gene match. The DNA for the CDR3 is TGTGCCAGCAAGGGACAGAACCTCGGTGGCTACACCTTC. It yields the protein CASKGQNLGGYTF.

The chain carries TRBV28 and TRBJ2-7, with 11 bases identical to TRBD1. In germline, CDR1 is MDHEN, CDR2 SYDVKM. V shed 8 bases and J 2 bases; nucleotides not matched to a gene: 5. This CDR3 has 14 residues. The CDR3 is CASSPGQGAYEQYF. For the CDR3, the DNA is TGTGCCAGCTCCCCGGGACAGGGGGCCTACGAGCAGTACTTC.

The CDR3 DNA is TGTGCCAGCAGTCGGGGACTTCTCAACACCGGGGAGCTGTTTTTT. Amino acid sequence: CASSRGLLNTGELFF. The V and J genes are TRBV7-2 and TRBJ2-2; a weak D match, TRBD2 (6 bases). This CDR3 has 15 residues. Germline V gene data show CDR1 as SGHTA and CDR2 as FQGNSA. With 6 bases removed from V and 2 bases from J, the gap between germline ends came to 13 bases.

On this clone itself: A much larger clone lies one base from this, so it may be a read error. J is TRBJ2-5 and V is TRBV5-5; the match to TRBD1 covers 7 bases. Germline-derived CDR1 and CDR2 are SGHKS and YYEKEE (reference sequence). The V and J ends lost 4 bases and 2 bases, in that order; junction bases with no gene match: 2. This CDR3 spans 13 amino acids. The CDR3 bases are TGTGCCAGCAGCCCGGGACAGCAAGAGACCCAGTACTTC. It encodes CASSPGQQETQYF.